The 27 T cell receptor beta chains listed next were all sequenced from one sample in a study of vaccination effects on CD4 cells after COVID-19. Here immunoSEQ multiplex PCR was the method, and the copy in TCRdb shows in-frame clones only, minus some. The profile shows some 69,000 clones, approximately 74% of them singletons. Their antigen targets remain unknown. Viral peptide pool expansion of antigen-specific CD4+ T cells preceded sequencing in the ViraFEST assay. Subsequent to approximately 11 days of culture, CD4+ T cells were isolated. No vaccinee had earlier SARS-CoV-2 infection, and nucleocapsid antibodies were negative. The material was CD4+ T cells from PBMCs cultured with HCoV-NL63 spike peptides, obtained before COVID-19 vaccination. The receptor source for this set is a human donor who received a COVID-19 vaccine.

The chain recombines TRBV6-5 with TRBJ2-7; the match to TRBD1 covers 7 bases. CDR1 and CDR2 (germline): MNHEY, SVGAGI. J was trimmed by 2 bases and V by 4 bases; bases with no gene match: 2. The CDR3 totals 13 residues. This CDR3 is CASSLQGTYEQYV. The CDR3, as DNA: TGTGCCAGCAGTTTACAGGGGACCTACGAGCAGTACGTC.

J is TRBJ1-4 and V is TRBV4-1; 8 nucleotides align to TRBD1. From germline, CDR1 is MGHRA and CDR2 YSYEKL. The CDR3 length is 15 residues. The trim removed 1 base at V and 4 bases at J, leaving 2 bases unmatched. CDR3 in amino acids: CASSQAGTGNEKLFF. In DNA, the CDR3 is TGCGCCAGCAGCCAAGCCGGGACAGGTAATGAAAAACTGTTTTTT.

V and J are TRBV2 and TRBJ1-2; D gene unclear. The CDR3 runs to 11 residues. The V end was cut by 8 bases, the J end by 4 bases, with 8 bases between. Germline V CDR1 and CDR2: SNHLY, FYNNEI. CDR3 in amino acids: CASGLTYGYTF. DNA for the CDR3: TGTGCCAGCGGGTTAACCTATGGCTACACCTTC.

The table lists this clone with a count of one. V gene TRBV7-9 combines with J gene TRBJ1-5; D is unclear. Germline V gene sequence: CDR1 SEHNR, CDR2 FQNEAQ (reference sequence). The CDR3 runs 14 residues. Trimming left V 1 base short and J 4 bases short, with 8 bases between. CDR3 sequence: CASSLDTDNQPQHF. The CDR3 nucleotides read TGTGCCAGCAGCTTAGATACGGATAATCAGCCCCAGCATTTT.

The chain's CDR3 is CASSQGSGSPLHF. The CDR3 DNA follows: TGTGCCAGCAGCCAGGGGAGTGGTTCACCCCTCCACTTT. The chain is built from TRBV12-3 or TRBV12-4 and TRBJ1-6; TRBD1 might be the D (6 bases). The germline V and J ends were trimmed by 6 bases and 9 bases, with 12 bases remaining between them. This CDR3 spans 13 amino acids.

This clone has more than one count but fewer than ten. The rearrangement joins TRBV3-1 (or the pseudogene TRBV3-2) to TRBJ1-4; tentative D call: TRBD1 (6 bases). This CDR3 is built from 16 residues. From germline, CDR1 is LGHDT and CDR2 YNNKEL (reference sequence). Trimming removed 2 bases from V and 2 bases from J, with 12 bases in between. The CDR3 sequence: CASSQTGRRTNEKLFF. The CDR3 bases are TGTGCCAGCAGCCAAACAGGGAGGAGGACTAATGAAAAACTGTTTTTT.

This chain uses TRBV30 with TRBJ1-5; no clear D. The germline gives CDR1 GTSNPN, CDR2 SVGIG (reference sequence). V lost 3 bases and J 5 bases, leaving 14 bases between the germline ends. This CDR3 is built from 14 residues. The CDR3 protein is CAWSPTALHQPQHF. Written as DNA, the CDR3 is TGTGCCTGGAGCCCCACAGCTTTACATCAGCCCCAGCATTTT. Variable domain in full (rest from reference TRBV30 and TRBJ1-5): SQTIHQWPATLVQPVGSPLSLECTVEGTSNPNLYWYRQAAGRGLQLLFYSVGIGQISSEVPQNLSASRPQDRQFILSSKKLLLSDSGFYLCAWSPTALHQPQHFGDGTRLSIL.

The rearrangement uses TRBV3-1 (or the pseudogene TRBV3-2) and TRBJ2-2; 7 bases agree with TRBD1. Germline CDR1 reads LGHDT; CDR2 reads YNNKEL (reference sequence). This CDR3 is built from 18 residues. Trimming at V came to 0 bases and at J to 1 base, leaving 8 bases not matched to a gene. CDR3 residues: CASSQDEAGGMNTGELFF. The CDR3 DNA reads TGTGCCAGCAGCCAAGATGAAGCAGGGGGTATGAACACCGGGGAGCTGTTTTTT.

V usage is TRBV4-3 and J usage is TRBJ1-1; 7 bases align to TRBD1. This CDR3 spans 15 amino acids. Germline CDR1 LGHNA, CDR2 YSLEER. Trimming took 0 bases from V and 5 from J; bases not matched to a gene: 6. CDR3 DNA sequence: TGCGCCAGCAGCCAAGATGGAACAGGGGAGACTGAAGCTTTCTTT. Translation gives CASSQDGTGETEAFF.

V and J are TRBV6-2 or TRBV6-3 and TRBJ2-3; 10 bases map to TRBD1. With 5 bases clipped from V and 3 bases from J, the junction kept 8 bases outside the gene matches. In germline, CDR1 is MNHEY, CDR2 SVGEGT. The CDR3 spans 16 residues. The CDR3 coding sequence is TGTGCCAGCAGTAACCTTCCGGGACAGGGGACAGATACGCAGTATTTT. This gives the protein CASSNLPGQGTDTQYF.

This clone has a single count. The genes are TRBV19 and TRBJ1-4; D not resolved. With 5 bases removed from V and 4 bases from J, the gap between germline ends came to 17 bases. The CDR3 has 16 amino acids. Germline assignment: CDR1 LNHDA and CDR2 SQIVND (reference sequence). The CDR3: CASSLRSTMGNEKLFF. The CDR3 bases are TGTGCCAGTAGTTTGAGGTCGACAATGGGTAATGAAAAACTGTTTTTT.

The chain is built from TRBV7-9 and TRBJ1-2; 8 nucleotides line up with TRBD1. CDR1 is SEHNR and CDR2 is FQNEAQ in the germline V gene (reference sequence). The trim removed 4 bases at V and 4 bases at J, leaving 5 bases unmatched. The CDR3 extends over 14 amino acids. The CDR3 sequence is CASSYADRGYGYTF. The CDR3 nucleotides are TGTGCCAGCAGCTACGCCGACAGGGGCTATGGCTACACCTTC.

This clone was picked up one time. The rearrangement joins TRBV6-2 or TRBV6-3 to TRBJ1-1; D uncertain. CDR1 and CDR2 (germline): MNHEY, SVGEGT. The CDR3 is 15 amino acids. Trimming cost V 2 bases and J 1 base, with 11 bases left between them. CDR3: CASSYGVFPNTEAFF. The CDR3 DNA is TGTGCCAGCAGTTACGGGGTGTTTCCGAACACTGAAGCTTTCTTT.

The chain joins TRBV4-3 to TRBJ2-4, with TRBD2 as a possible D gene (6 bases). The CDR3 contains 15 residues. Germline V lookup: CDR1 LGHNA, CDR2 YSLEER. The V and J ends lost 3 bases and 0 bases respectively, with 9 bases between them. CDR3 in amino acids: CASSQGGLAKNIQYF. The CDR3, as DNA: TGCGCCAGCAGCCAGGGGGGACTAGCCAAAAACATTCAGTACTTC.

A single count supports this clone. The CDR3 nucleotides are TGTGCCAGCAGCCTCACGGCGAACACTGAAGCTTTCTTT. It codes for CASSLTANTEAFF. V usage is TRBV7-3 and J usage is TRBJ1-1; D is ambiguous. Germline CDR1 SGHTA, CDR2 FQGTGA. The CDR3 is 13 amino acids. V lost 5 bases and J lost 1, with 8 bases in between.

The chain joins TRBV5-5 to TRBJ1-3; D is uncertain. Germline loops: CDR1 SGHKS, CDR2 YYEKEE (reference sequence). CDR3 size: 14 residues. Trimming took 0 bases from V and 0 from J, leaving 4 bases between them. This CDR3 is CASSLGGSGNTIYF. As DNA, the CDR3 is TGTGCCAGCAGCTTGGGCGGCTCTGGAAACACCATATATTTT.

This chain joins TRBV6-5 and TRBJ1-2; D uncertain. This CDR3 region has 14 residues. V lost 6 bases and J 4 bases, leaving 15 bases between the germline ends. In germline, CDR1 is MNHEY, CDR2 SVGAGI. This CDR3 is CASRGRTASYGYTF. CDR3 in DNA: TGTGCCAGCAGAGGAAGGACGGCAAGCTATGGCTACACCTTC.

The chain combines TRBV21-1 with TRBJ2-2; TRBD2, the table's D call, was not compared with the DNA. TRBV21-1 is a pseudogene locus. The CDR3 has 19 amino acids. The CDR3 reads CASSILNSLTSGGTGELFF. The CDR3 coding sequence is TGTGCCAGCAGCATTTTGAACAGTTTGACTAGCGGGGGCACCGGGGAGCTGTTTTTT.

A single count supports this clone. V and J are TRBV5-4 and TRBJ2-5; 8 bases align to TRBD2. Germline values: CDR1 SGHNT, CDR2 YYREEE (reference sequence). V was pared by 4 bases and J by 5 bases, with 10 bases of the junction left unmatched. This CDR3 has 15 amino acids. CDR3 sequence (DNA): TGTGCCAGCAGCCAACCTCCGGGCGGGGGGGAGACCCAGTACTTC. This translates into CASSQPPGGGETQYF.

The CDR3 spells CASSVELAELDTQYF. The CDR3 region has the DNA TGTGCCAGCAGCGTAGAACTAGCGGAATTGGATACGCAGTATTTT. The rearrangement links TRBV9 to TRBJ2-3; 8 nucleotides match TRBD2. With V trimmed by 0 bases and J by 6 bases, 6 bases remained unmatched. CDR1 and CDR2 (germline): SGDLS, YYNGEE. The CDR3 sequence is 15 residues long.

Remarks on this clone: A read error may account for a junction end that differs from germline. The CDR3, as DNA: TGTGCCAGCAGTTACTCTCAACCTAATTCTCCCCTCCACTTT. Its translation: CASSYSQPNSPLHF. J is TRBJ1-6 and V is TRBV6-5; D gene uncertain. Germline CDR1 MNHEY, CDR2 SVGAGI. The CDR3 is 14 residues long.

The chain combines TRBV4-3 with TRBJ1-2, with D hard to call. V was cut by 0 bases and J by 4 bases, with 3 bases left in between. From germline, CDR1 is LGHNA and CDR2 YSLEER. The CDR3 sequence is 12 residues long. The CDR3 sequence is CASSQDSYGYTF. In DNA form, the CDR3 reads TGCGCCAGCAGCCAAGACAGCTATGGCTACACCTTC.

The chain joins TRBV7-9 to TRBJ2-5; 9 bases are a match to TRBD2. This CDR3 spans 18 amino acids. With V trimmed by 0 bases and J by 2 bases, 10 bases remained unmatched. Germline V CDR1 and CDR2: SEHNR, FQNEAQ (reference sequence). CDR3 DNA: TGTGCCAGCAGCTTAGCGCTCGTTACGACTAGCGGACAAGAGACCCAGTACTTC. Its translation: CASSLALVTTSGQETQYF.

The table lists this clone with a few counts. The J gene is TRBJ1-1, the V gene TRBV5-1; a possible D gene is TRBD1 (6 bases). CDR1 SGHRS and CDR2 YFSETQ come from the germline V gene. The ends were cut back, 4 bases at V and 4 bases at J, with 14 bases in the middle. The CDR3 is 14 amino acids. In DNA form, the CDR3 reads TGCGCCAGCAGCCAGGTAGGGGGTGGCACTGAAGCTTTCTTT. Translated, it gives CASSQVGGGTEAFF. The entire variable domain, with the rest obtained from reference TRBV5-1 and TRBJ1-1, is as follows: KAGVTQTPRYLIKTRGQQVTLSCSPISGHRSVSWYQQTPGQGLQFLFEYFSETQRNKGNFPGRFSGRQFSNSRSEMNVSTLELGDSALYLCASSQVGGGTEAFFGQGTRLTVV.

This sequence joins TRBV28 and TRBJ2-2; 13 positions match TRBD2. V shed 7 bases and J 0 bases; nucleotides not matched to a gene: 5. The CDR3 sequence is 17 residues long. Germline-derived CDR1 and CDR2 are MDHEN and SYDVKM. CDR3 DNA sequence: TGTGCCAGCATCACGGGACTAGCGGGGACGAACACCGGGGAGCTGTTTTTT. It encodes CASITGLAGTNTGELFF.

This clone appeared a single time. The chain recombines TRBV9 with TRBJ2-3; 8 positions match TRBD2. With V trimmed by 2 bases and J by 6 bases, 5 bases remained unmatched. CDR3 length equals 14 residues. The V gene's germline CDR1 is SGDLS and CDR2 YYNGEE. As DNA, the CDR3 is TGTGCCAGCAGCGTGGCGGGGGGTGTGGATACGCAGTATTTT. Its translation: CASSVAGGVDTQYF. The whole variable domain, filled in from reference TRBV9 and TRBJ2-3, reads DSGVTQTPKHLITATGQRVTLRCSPRSGDLSVYWYQQSLDQGLQFLIQYYNGEERAKGNILERFSAQQFPDLHSELNLSSLELGDSALYFCASSVAGGVDTQYFGPGTRLTVL.

V and J are TRBV6-5 and TRBJ2-7; TRBD2 might be the D (6 bases). Between the trimmed V and J ends, which lost 8 bases and 10 bases, there was a span of 21 bases. CDR3 length: 13 amino acids. Germline values: CDR1 MNHEY, CDR2 SVGAGI. CDR3 bases: TGTGCCAGCCCGGGAGTCCAAAGCTTTCGTCAGTACGTC. This codes for CASPGVQSFRQYV.